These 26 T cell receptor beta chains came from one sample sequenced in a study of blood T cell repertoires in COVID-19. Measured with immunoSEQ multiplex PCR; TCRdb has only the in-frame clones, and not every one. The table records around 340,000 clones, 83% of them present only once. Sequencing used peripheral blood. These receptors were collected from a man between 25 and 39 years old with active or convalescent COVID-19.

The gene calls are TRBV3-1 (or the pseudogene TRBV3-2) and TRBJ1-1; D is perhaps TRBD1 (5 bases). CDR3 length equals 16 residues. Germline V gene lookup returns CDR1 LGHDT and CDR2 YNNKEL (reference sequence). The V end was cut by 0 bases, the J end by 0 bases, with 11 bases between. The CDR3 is CASSQELWTLNTEAFF. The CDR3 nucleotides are TGTGCCAGCAGCCAAGAATTGTGGACACTGAACACTGAAGCTTTCTTT.

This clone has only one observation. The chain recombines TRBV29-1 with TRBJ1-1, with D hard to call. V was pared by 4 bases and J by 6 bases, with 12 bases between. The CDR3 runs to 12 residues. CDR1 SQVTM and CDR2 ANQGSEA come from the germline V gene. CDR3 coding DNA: TGCAGCGTTGGGTCGGGATTCGCTGAAGCTTTCTTT. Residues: CSVGSGFAEAFF. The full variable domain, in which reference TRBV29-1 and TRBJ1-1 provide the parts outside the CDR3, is SAVISQKPSRDICQRGTSLTIQCQVDSQVTMMFWYRQQPGQSLTLIATANQGSEATYESGFVIDKFPISRPNLTFSTLTVSNMSPEDSSIYLCSVGSGFAEAFFGQGTRLTVV.

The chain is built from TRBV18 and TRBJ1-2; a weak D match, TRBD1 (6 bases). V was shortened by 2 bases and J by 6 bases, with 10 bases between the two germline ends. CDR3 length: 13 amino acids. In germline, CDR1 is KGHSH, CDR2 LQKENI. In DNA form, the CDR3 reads TGTGCCAGCTCACCATCCAGGGGCGATGGCTACACCTTC. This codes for CASSPSRGDGYTF.

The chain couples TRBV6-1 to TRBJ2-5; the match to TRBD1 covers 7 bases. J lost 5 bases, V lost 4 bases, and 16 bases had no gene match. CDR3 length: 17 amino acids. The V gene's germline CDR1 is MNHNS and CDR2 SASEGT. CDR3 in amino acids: CASSVRHRGRGSETQYF. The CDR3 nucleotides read TGTGCCAGCAGTGTACGTCACAGGGGACGTGGGAGTGAGACCCAGTACTTC.

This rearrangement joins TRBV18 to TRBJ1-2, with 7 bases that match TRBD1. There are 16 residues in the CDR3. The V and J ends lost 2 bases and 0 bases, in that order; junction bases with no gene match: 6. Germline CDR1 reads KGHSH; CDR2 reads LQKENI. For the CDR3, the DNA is TGTGCCAGCTCACCAGGACAGGCGAGAGCTAACTATGGCTACACCTTC. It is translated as CASSPGQARANYGYTF.

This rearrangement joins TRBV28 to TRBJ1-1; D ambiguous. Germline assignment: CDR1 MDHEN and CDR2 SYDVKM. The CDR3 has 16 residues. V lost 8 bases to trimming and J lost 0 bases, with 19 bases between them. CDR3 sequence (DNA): TGTGCCAGCCAGCAGGAGGGTTTTGCCATGAACACTGAAGCTTTCTTT. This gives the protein CASQQEGFAMNTEAFF.

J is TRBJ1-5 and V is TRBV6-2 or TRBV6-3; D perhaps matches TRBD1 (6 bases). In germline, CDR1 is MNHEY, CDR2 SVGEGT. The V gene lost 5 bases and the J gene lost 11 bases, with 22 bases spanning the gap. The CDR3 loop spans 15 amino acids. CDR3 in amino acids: CASSPEIRTTGSQHF. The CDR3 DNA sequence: TGTGCCAGCAGTCCAGAGATACGCACAACAGGGTCCCAGCATTTT.

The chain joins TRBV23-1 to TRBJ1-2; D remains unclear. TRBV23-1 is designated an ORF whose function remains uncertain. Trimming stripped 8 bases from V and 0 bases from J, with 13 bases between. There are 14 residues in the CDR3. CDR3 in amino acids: CASSRRITNYGYTF. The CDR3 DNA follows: TGCGCCAGCTCCCGGAGGATAACTAACTATGGCTACACCTTC.

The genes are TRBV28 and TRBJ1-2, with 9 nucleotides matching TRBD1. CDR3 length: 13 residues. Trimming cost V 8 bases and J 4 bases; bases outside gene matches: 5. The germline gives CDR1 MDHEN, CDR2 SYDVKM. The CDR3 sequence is CASVDRGRYGYTF. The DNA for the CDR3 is TGTGCCAGCGTGGACAGGGGACGCTATGGCTACACCTTC.

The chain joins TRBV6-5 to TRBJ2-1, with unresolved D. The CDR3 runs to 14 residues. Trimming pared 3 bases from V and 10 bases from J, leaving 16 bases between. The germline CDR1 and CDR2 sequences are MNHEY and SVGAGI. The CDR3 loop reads CASSYTVGGTEQFF. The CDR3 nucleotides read TGTGCCAGCAGTTATACGGTCGGTGGTACGGAGCAGTTCTTC.

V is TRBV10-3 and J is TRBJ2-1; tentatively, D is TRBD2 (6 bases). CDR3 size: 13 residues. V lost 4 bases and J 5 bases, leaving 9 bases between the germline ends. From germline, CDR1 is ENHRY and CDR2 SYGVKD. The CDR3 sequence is CAISGGEDNEQFF. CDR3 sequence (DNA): TGTGCCATCAGTGGCGGGGAGGACAATGAGCAGTTCTTC.

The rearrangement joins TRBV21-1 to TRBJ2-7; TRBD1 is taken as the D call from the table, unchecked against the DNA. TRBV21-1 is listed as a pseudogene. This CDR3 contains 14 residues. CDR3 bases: TGTGCCAGCACGCTCCGGGACAGGGGTGACGAGCAGTACTTC. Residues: CASTLRDRGDEQYF.

CDR3 DNA: TGTGCCAGCAGCAAAGGGGGGGGCTTGAGCAATCAGCCCCAGCATTTT. Protein: CASSKGGGLSNQPQHF. This chain connects TRBV21-1 to TRBJ1-5. TRBV21-1 is listed as a pseudogene. The CDR3 contains 16 residues.

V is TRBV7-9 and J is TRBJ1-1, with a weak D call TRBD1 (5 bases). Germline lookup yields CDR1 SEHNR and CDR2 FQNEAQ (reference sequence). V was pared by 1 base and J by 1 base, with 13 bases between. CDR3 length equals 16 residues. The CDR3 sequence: CASSLGVDRPNTEAFF. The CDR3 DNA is TGTGCCAGCAGCTTAGGTGTCGACAGACCGAACACTGAAGCTTTCTTT.

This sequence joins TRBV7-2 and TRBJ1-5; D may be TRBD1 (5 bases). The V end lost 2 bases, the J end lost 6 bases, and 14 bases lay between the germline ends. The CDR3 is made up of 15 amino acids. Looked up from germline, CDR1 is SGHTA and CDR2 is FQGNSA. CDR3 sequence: CASSLPPSRAQPQHF. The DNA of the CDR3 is TGTGCCAGCAGCTTACCTCCGAGCAGGGCTCAGCCCCAGCATTTT.

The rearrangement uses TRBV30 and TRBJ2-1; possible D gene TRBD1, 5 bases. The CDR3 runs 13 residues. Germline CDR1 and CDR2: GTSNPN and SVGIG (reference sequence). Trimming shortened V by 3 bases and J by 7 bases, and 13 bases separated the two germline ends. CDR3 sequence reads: CAWSGPAGNEQFF. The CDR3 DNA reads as TGTGCCTGGAGCGGCCCAGCAGGGAATGAGCAGTTCTTC.

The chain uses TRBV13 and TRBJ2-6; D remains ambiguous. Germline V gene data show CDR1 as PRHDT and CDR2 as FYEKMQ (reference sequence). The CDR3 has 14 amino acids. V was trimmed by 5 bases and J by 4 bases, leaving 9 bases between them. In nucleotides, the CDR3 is TGTGCCAGCAGCCACACGCTGGGGGCCAACGTCCTGACTTTC. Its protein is CASSHTLGANVLTF.

DNA of the CDR3: TGTGCCAGCAGCGGACTAGCGGGATCCGCCGGGGAGCTGTTTTTT. Translated, it gives CASSGLAGSAGELFF. The chain joins TRBV9 to TRBJ2-2; 11 bases are a match to TRBD2. CDR3 size: 15 residues. CDR1 is SGDLS, CDR2 YYNGEE, per germline. Germline trimming cut 3 bases from V and 6 bases from J; bases unmatched to any gene: 4. The whole variable domain, filled in from reference TRBV9 and TRBJ2-2, reads DSGVTQTPKHLITATGQRVTLRCSPRSGDLSVYWYQQSLDQGLQFLIQYYNGEERAKGNILERFSAQQFPDLHSELNLSSLELGDSALYFCASSGLAGSAGELFFGEGSRLTVL.

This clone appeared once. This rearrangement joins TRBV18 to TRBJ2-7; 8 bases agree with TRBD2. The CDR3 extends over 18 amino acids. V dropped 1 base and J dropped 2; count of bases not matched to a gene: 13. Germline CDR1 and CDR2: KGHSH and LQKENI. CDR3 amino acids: CASSPLSVAGSPPYEQYF. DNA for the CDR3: TGTGCCAGCTCACCACTATCGGTAGCGGGGTCACCTCCCTACGAGCAGTACTTC.

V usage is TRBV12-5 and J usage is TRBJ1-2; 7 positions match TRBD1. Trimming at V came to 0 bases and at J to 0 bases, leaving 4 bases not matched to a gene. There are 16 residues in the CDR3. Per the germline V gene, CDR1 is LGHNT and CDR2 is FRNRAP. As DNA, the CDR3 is TGTGCTAGTGGTTTGGTACTCAGGGGGACTAACTATGGCTACACCTTC. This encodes CASGLVLRGTNYGYTF.

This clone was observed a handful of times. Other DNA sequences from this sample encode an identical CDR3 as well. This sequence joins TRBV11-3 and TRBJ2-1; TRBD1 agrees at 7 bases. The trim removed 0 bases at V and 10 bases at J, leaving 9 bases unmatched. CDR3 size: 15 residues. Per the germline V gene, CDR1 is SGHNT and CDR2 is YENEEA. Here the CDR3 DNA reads TGTGCCAGCAGCTTAGAAGGGGGTCCACAGGGGGAGCAGTTCTTC. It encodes CASSLEGGPQGEQFF.

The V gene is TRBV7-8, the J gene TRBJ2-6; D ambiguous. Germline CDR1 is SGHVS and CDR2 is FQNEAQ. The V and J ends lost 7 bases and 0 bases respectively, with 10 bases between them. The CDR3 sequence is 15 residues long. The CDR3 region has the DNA TGTGCCAGCACCGTCTCGAGCTCTGGGGCCAACGTCCTGACTTTC. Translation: CASTVSSSGANVLTF.

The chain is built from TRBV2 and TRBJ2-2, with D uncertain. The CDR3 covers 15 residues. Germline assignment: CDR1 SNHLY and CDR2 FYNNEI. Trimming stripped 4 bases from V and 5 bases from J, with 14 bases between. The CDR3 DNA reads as TGTGCCAGCAGTGTGAAGGCGGTTATAACCGGGGAGCTGTTTTTT. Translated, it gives CASSVKAVITGELFF. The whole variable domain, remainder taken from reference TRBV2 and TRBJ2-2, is EPEVTQTPSHQVTQMGQEVILRCVPISNHLYFYWYRQILGQKVEFLVSFYNNEISEKSEIFDDQFSVERPDGSNFTLKIRSTKLEDSAMYFCASSVKAVITGELFFGEGSRLTVL.

The CDR3 loop reads CASSVLSHRANTGELFF. The CDR3 nucleotides are TGTGCCAGCAGCGTGTTGAGCCATCGGGCGAACACCGGGGAGCTGTTTTTT. This rearrangement joins TRBV7-9 to TRBJ2-2; D gene uncertain. The V gene's germline CDR1 is SEHNR and CDR2 FQNEAQ (reference sequence). V was clipped by 5 bases and J by 0 bases, with 16 bases between them. The CDR3 extends over 17 amino acids.

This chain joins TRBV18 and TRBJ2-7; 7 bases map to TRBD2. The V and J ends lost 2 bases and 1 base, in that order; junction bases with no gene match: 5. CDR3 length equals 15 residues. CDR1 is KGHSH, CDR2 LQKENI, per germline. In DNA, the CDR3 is TGTGCCAGCTCACCAGGGAGGGGACCATCCTACGAGCAGTACTTC. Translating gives CASSPGRGPSYEQYF.

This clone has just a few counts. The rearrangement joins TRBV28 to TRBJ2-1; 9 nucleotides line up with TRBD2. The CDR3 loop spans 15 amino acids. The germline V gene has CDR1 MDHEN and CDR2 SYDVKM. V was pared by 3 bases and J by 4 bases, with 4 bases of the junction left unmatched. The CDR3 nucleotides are TGTGCCAGCAGTTTCGTAGCGGGGGATTACAATGAGCAGTTCTTC. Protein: CASSFVAGDYNEQFF.